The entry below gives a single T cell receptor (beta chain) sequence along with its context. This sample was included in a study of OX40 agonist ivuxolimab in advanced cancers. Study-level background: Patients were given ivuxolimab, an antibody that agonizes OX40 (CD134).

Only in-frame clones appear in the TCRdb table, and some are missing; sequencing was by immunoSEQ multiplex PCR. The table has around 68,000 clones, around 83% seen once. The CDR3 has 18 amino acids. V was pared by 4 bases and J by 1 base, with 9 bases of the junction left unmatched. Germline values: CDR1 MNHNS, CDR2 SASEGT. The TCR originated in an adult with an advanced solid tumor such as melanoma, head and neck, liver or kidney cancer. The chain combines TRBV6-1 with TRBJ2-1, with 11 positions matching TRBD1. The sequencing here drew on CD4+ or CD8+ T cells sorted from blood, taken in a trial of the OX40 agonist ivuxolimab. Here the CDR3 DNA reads TGTGCCAGCAGTGGGACAGGGGGCGATATGGGGTCCTACAATGAGCAGTTCTTC. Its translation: CASSGTGGDMGSYNEQFF.